The entry below describes one TCR beta chain. Its antigen is unknown. PCR was performed using 60 Vbeta and 13 Jbeta primers. Data came from immunoSEQ multiplex PCR; TCRdb stores just in-frame clones and leaves some out. The sample has a few hundred thousand clones, around 89% seen once. This sample is part of a study of cytomegalovirus exposure and HLA in healthy donors. Study findings and constraints: The study carried out a later analysis of TCR beta sequences. It associated approximately 16,000 of them with specific HLA alleles at a false discovery rate of 0.05.

This CDR3 region has 13 residues. CDR1 and CDR2 (germline): LNHDA, SQIVND (reference sequence). Trimming left V 4 bases short and J 9 bases short, with 13 bases between. The TCR sequence derives from a woman aged 18-30 years in good health and CMV-seronegative. The specimen sequenced was PBMCs. The rearrangement joins TRBV19 to TRBJ2-1; the D is unclear. Here the CDR3 reads CASSTYSIAEQFF. As DNA, the CDR3 is TGTGCCAGTAGTACTTACTCCATCGCTGAGCAGTTCTTC.